The 27 T cell receptor beta chains listed next were all sequenced from one sample in a study of blood T cell repertoires in COVID-19 (dated by TCRdb to about 2020). Receptor amplification or capture employed the immunoSEQ multiplex PCR assay. Entries here come from immuneACCESS through TCRdb and include only in-frame sequences with V and J called. Some clones fail to appear in such tables; in the studies checked, an unresolved V gene covers under half of the shortfall, and the cause of the remainder is unknown. The sample yields fewer than 40,000 clones; 88% were counted once. The top ten hold 4.5% to 5% of the sample. Source material: peripheral blood. The receptor set was obtained from a woman aged 70-85 years with active COVID-19.

J is TRBJ1-1 and V is TRBV10-3; 9 nucleotides align to TRBD1. CDR3 size: 14 residues. Germline trimming cut 4 bases from V and 2 bases from J; bases unmatched to any gene: 2. Germline-derived CDR1 and CDR2 are ENHRY and SYGVKD. The CDR3: CAISAGQGNTEAFF. In DNA form, the CDR3 reads TGTGCCATCAGTGCGGGACAGGGTAACACTGAAGCTTTCTTT.

The chain combines TRBV11-2 with TRBJ2-1; D may be TRBD2 (7 bases). Per germline, CDR1 SGHAT and CDR2 FQNNGV. The CDR3 extends over 15 amino acids. V lost 4 bases and J lost 4, with 14 bases in between. CDR3 bases: TGTGCCAGCAGCTCCCTGGGGGGGGCGTACAATGAGCAGTTCTTC. The encoded protein is CASSSLGGAYNEQFF.

V and J are TRBV3-1 (or the pseudogene TRBV3-2) and TRBJ2-1, with D unresolved. V gave up 2 bases and J gave up 15 bases, with 17 bases separating them. Per the germline V gene, CDR1 is LGHDT and CDR2 is YNNKEL (reference sequence). The CDR3 has 13 residues. The CDR3 nucleotides read TGTGCCAGCAGCCAAATAAGAGGTTTAGACTTGTTCTTC. Its protein is CASSQIRGLDLFF.

This chain joins TRBV9 and TRBJ2-5, with D maybe TRBD2 (6 bases). This CDR3 comprises 14 residues. From germline, CDR1 is SGDLS and CDR2 YYNGEE. The V end lost 0 bases, the J end lost 5 bases, and 11 bases lay between the germline ends. The CDR3 DNA sequence: TGTGCCAGCAGCGTAGACGCTGGGGGGGAGACCCAGTACTTC. Encoded protein: CASSVDAGGETQYF.

This chain joins TRBV7-2 and TRBJ1-1; TRBD1 agrees at 8 bases. CDR1 and CDR2 from the germline V gene are SGHTA and FQGNSA. The CDR3 length is 14 residues. The V segment lost 5 bases and the J segment 3 bases; nucleotides outside the gene matches: 5. The CDR3 sequence is CASSDQGADTEAFF. Written as DNA, the CDR3 is TGTGCCAGCAGCGATCAGGGGGCAGACACTGAAGCTTTCTTT.

The chain is built from TRBV5-1 and TRBJ2-7; no clear D gene. Between the trimmed V and J ends, which lost 0 bases and 4 bases, there was a span of 11 bases. The germline V gene encodes CDR1 SGHRS and CDR2 YFSETQ. This CDR3 is 14 amino acids long. The CDR3 here is CASSLVESPYEQYF. The CDR3 DNA reads TGCGCCAGCAGCTTGGTCGAGTCCCCATACGAGCAGTACTTC. The complete variable domain, with remaining parts taken from reference TRBV5-1 and TRBJ2-7, reads KAGVTQTPRYLIKTRGQQVTLSCSPISGHRSVSWYQQTPGQGLQFLFEYFSETQRNKGNFPGRFSGRQFSNSRSEMNVSTLELGDSALYLCASSLVESPYEQYFGPGTRLTVT.

The V gene is TRBV19, the J gene TRBJ1-1, with D possibly being TRBD1 (5 bases). The CDR3 is 14 residues long. V was shortened by 3 bases and J by 6 bases, with 14 bases between the two germline ends. Germline V CDR1 and CDR2: LNHDA, SQIVND (reference sequence). CDR3 in amino acids: CASSIGGVGAEAFF. The CDR3 coding sequence is TGTGCCAGTAGTATTGGAGGGGTTGGCGCTGAAGCTTTCTTT.

The count of this clone is one. The chain is built from TRBV6-5 and TRBJ2-2; a possible D gene is TRBD1 (6 bases). V lost 6 bases and J 3 bases, leaving 8 bases between the germline ends. Germline V gene data show CDR1 as MNHEY and CDR2 as SVGAGI. The CDR3 is 13 residues long. The CDR3 loop reads CASSRTDTGELFF. The CDR3 nucleotides read TGTGCCAGCAGCAGGACAGACACCGGGGAGCTGTTTTTT.

The chain recombines TRBV7-2 with TRBJ1-4; TRBD1 agrees at 10 bases. Germline lookup yields CDR1 SGHTA and CDR2 FQGNSA. The CDR3 runs 16 residues. After removal of 5 bases from V and 8 bases from J, the junction contained 11 bases not matched to a gene. The CDR3 here is CASSPDRGPLGEKLFF. Here the CDR3 DNA reads TGTGCCAGCAGCCCCGACAGGGGGCCCTTGGGAGAAAAACTGTTTTTT.

V is TRBV6-4 and J is TRBJ2-1; D ambiguous. The CDR3 consists of 14 residues. V was shortened by 10 bases and J by 2 bases, with 15 bases between the two germline ends. Germline CDR1 is MRHNA and CDR2 is SNTAGT. CDR3 coding DNA: TGTGCCACCCCGTCTGCGGCGGCCTACAATGAGCAGTTCTTC. This translates into CATPSAAAYNEQFF.

This chain links TRBV13 with TRBJ1-2; a weak D match, TRBD1 (6 bases). Trimming stripped 4 bases from V and 6 bases from J, with 12 bases between. Germline loops: CDR1 PRHDT, CDR2 FYEKMQ (reference sequence). The CDR3 has 13 residues. The CDR3: CASSYLDSNGYTF. CDR3 sequence (DNA): TGTGCCAGCAGCTACCTGGACAGCAATGGCTACACCTTC.

The chain is built from TRBV7-2 and TRBJ2-5; 10 bases are shared with TRBD2. Unmatched junction bases numbered 11, after V lost 11 bases and J lost 5 bases. Germline CDR1 is SGHTA and CDR2 is FQGNSA. This CDR3 has 14 amino acids. This chain's CDR3 is CACTVSGGPETQYF. The CDR3 coding sequence is TGTGCCTGCACGGTTAGCGGGGGGCCGGAGACCCAGTACTTC.

The J gene is TRBJ2-5, the V gene TRBV4-1; no definite D call. This CDR3 region has 15 residues. The V gene's germline CDR1 is MGHRA and CDR2 YSYEKL. Trimming shortened V by 4 bases and J by 4 bases, and 16 bases separated the two germline ends. Written as DNA, the CDR3 is TGCGCCAGCAGCCGAACCCGAATCGGTCGAGAGACCCAGTACTTC. It encodes CASSRTRIGRETQYF.

V usage is TRBV28 and J usage is TRBJ1-1, with 7 bases identical to TRBD1. Trimming took 6 bases from V and 0 from J; bases not matched to a gene: 13. The CDR3 is 17 amino acids. Germline CDR1 and CDR2: MDHEN and SYDVKM. CDR3 in DNA: TGTGCCAGCAGCCTAGGACAGGCGCTACTATTGAACACTGAAGCTTTCTTT. It codes for CASSLGQALLLNTEAFF.

The rearrangement uses TRBV11-2 and TRBJ1-2; no clear D. The CDR3 contains 12 residues. CDR1 is SGHAT, CDR2 FQNNGV, per germline. Trimming left V 6 bases short and J 5 bases short, with 10 bases between. CDR3 DNA: TGTGCCAGCAGGGGGAGGGAATATGGCTACACCTTC. This gives the protein CASRGREYGYTF. Looking up the rest from reference TRBV11-2 and TRBJ1-2 gives the full variable domain: EAGVAQSPRYKIIEKRQSVAFWCNPISGHATLYWYQQILGQGPKLLIQFQNNGVVDDSQLPKDRFSAERLKGVDSTLKIQPAKLEDSAVYLCASRGREYGYTFGSGTRLTVV.

The CDR3 sequence: CAWSVRGTDTQYF. CDR3 coding DNA: TGTGCCTGGAGCGTTCGTGGCACAGATACGCAGTATTTT. The rearrangement uses TRBV30 and TRBJ2-3; unclear D gene. This CDR3 is built from 13 residues. The V end was cut by 3 bases, the J end by 1 base, with 8 bases between. Per the germline V gene, CDR1 is GTSNPN and CDR2 is SVGIG (reference sequence).

The gene calls are TRBV28 and TRBJ2-2; D perhaps matches TRBD1 (5 bases). The V gene's germline CDR1 is MDHEN and CDR2 SYDVKM. The CDR3 is 16 residues long. With 3 bases removed from V and 4 bases from J, the gap between germline ends came to 15 bases. The CDR3 bases are TGTGCCAGCAGTTTCGTGGGGCCGGTGGGCACCGGGGAGCTGTTTTTT. Amino acids: CASSFVGPVGTGELFF.

This clone has just a few counts. The chain joins TRBV28 to TRBJ1-5; D possibly corresponds to TRBD1 (5 bases). Germline V gives CDR1 MDHEN, CDR2 SYDVKM. Trimming left V 2 bases short and J 3 bases short, with 8 bases between. The CDR3 length is 14 residues. The CDR3 DNA reads as TGTGCCAGCAGTTTAATAGGGGTCAATCAGCCCCAGCATTTT. This gives the protein CASSLIGVNQPQHF.

This clone was seen only once. This chain joins TRBV4-1 and TRBJ2-5; tentatively, D is TRBD2 (5 bases). The CDR3 sequence is 16 residues long. V lost 2 bases and J lost 5, with 18 bases in between. CDR1 is MGHRA, CDR2 YSYEKL, per germline. The CDR3 is CASSQPPGAARETQYF. The CDR3 DNA is TGCGCCAGCAGCCAACCCCCAGGAGCGGCGAGGGAGACCCAGTACTTC.

This chain connects TRBV4-2 to TRBJ2-7, with D possibly TRBD2 on 6 matching bases. The CDR3 sequence is 15 residues long. In germline, CDR1 is LGHNA, CDR2 YNFKEQ. Trimming took off 0 bases at V and 3 bases at J, with 12 bases between the two ends. The CDR3 sequence is CASSQEASEDYEQYF. The CDR3 nucleotides read TGTGCCAGCAGCCAAGAGGCTAGCGAGGACTACGAGCAGTACTTC.

This clone rates as medium-sized. The CDR3 DNA reads TGTGCCAGCAGCCCGACAGGGGGACTGGGGGGCCCCTACAATGAGCAGTTCTTC. Its translation is CASSPTGGLGGPYNEQFF. The chain joins TRBV7-9 to TRBJ2-1; TRBD1 matches 9 bases. Germline V gene sequence: CDR1 SEHNR, CDR2 FQNEAQ (reference sequence). V gave up 5 bases and J gave up 2 bases; unmatched junction bases: 13. This CDR3 contains 18 residues.

The CDR3 reads CASSPVGQGTREQYF. The CDR3, as DNA: TGTGCCAGCAGCCCAGTAGGACAGGGTACTCGCGAGCAGTACTTC. V is TRBV7-2 and J is TRBJ2-7; 8 positions agree with TRBD1. After removal of 5 bases from V and 6 bases from J, the junction contained 12 bases not matched to a gene. The CDR3 extends over 15 amino acids. Germline V gene lookup returns CDR1 SGHTA and CDR2 FQGNSA.

CDR3 nucleotides: TGTGCCAGCAGTGAAGCCTATGCGGGGGGGCCTTACAATGAGCAGTTCTTC. Translating gives CASSEAYAGGPYNEQFF. The rearrangement joins TRBV6-1 to TRBJ2-1; 9 bases line up with TRBD2. The CDR3 runs to 17 residues. From germline, CDR1 is MNHNS and CDR2 SASEGT. The trim removed 0 bases at V and 4 bases at J, leaving 7 bases unmatched.

V usage is TRBV7-9 and J usage is TRBJ1-1; TRBD1 aligns across 7 bases. Germline loops: CDR1 SEHNR, CDR2 FQNEAQ (reference sequence). This CDR3 has 13 amino acids. Trimming at V came to 9 bases and at J to 1 base, leaving 5 bases not matched to a gene. The CDR3 nucleotides read TGTGCCAGTTCGGGACAGCCGAACACTGAAGCTTTCTTT. It is translated as CASSGQPNTEAFF.

The J gene is TRBJ2-2, the V gene TRBV2; TRBD2 matches at 7 bases. V shed 8 bases, J shed 5 bases, and the junction held 8 bases outside the gene matches. The CDR3 runs to 14 residues. CDR1 is SNHLY and CDR2 is FYNNEI in the germline V gene. Here the CDR3 reads CASHGGVGTGELFF. For the CDR3, the DNA is TGTGCCAGCCATGGGGGGGTCGGGACCGGGGAGCTGTTTTTT.

The CDR3 DNA sequence: TGTGCCAGTAGCGTTAGCGGGGGGCGAATCTCCTACAATGAGCAGTTCTTC. Protein sequence: CASSVSGGRISYNEQFF. The V call is TRBV19, the J call TRBJ2-1; 10 nucleotides match TRBD2. The CDR3 consists of 17 residues. Germline V CDR1 and CDR2: LNHDA, SQIVND (reference sequence). V dropped 6 bases and J dropped 0; count of bases not matched to a gene: 8.

The J gene is TRBJ2-1, the V gene TRBV9, with TRBD1 matching over 11 bases. The V gene end was trimmed by 0 bases and the J gene end by 7 bases; junction bases not matched to a gene: 12. Germline V lookup: CDR1 SGDLS, CDR2 YYNGEE. The CDR3 is 18 residues long. CDR3 DNA: TGTGCCAGCAGCGTAGGCCTACCGGGACAGGGGGTCTTTAATGAGCAGTTCTTC. It codes for CASSVGLPGQGVFNEQFF.